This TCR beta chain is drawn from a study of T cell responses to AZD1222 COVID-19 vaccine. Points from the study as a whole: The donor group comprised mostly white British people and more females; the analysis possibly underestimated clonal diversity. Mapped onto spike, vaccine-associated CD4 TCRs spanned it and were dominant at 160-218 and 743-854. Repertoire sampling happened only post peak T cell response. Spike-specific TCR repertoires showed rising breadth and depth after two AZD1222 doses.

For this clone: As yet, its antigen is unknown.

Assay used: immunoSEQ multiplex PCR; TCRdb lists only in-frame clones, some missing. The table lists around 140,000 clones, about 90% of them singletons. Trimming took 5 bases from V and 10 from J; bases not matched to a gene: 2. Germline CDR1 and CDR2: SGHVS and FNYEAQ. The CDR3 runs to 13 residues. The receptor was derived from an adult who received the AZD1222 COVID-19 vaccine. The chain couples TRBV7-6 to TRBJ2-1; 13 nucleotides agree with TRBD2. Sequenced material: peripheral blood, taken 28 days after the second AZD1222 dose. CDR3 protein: CASSQTSGREQFF. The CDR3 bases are TGTGCCAGCAGCCAGACTAGCGGGAGGGAGCAGTTCTTC.